This paragraph covers one T cell receptor beta chain sequence. The antigen remains unidentified. V was trimmed by 3 bases and J by 0 bases, leaving 12 bases between them. Per the germline V gene, CDR1 is SEHNR and CDR2 is FQNEAQ (reference sequence). The CDR3 consists of 16 residues. These data are taken from a study of T cells in Graves' hyperthyroidism and ophthalmopathy. Study conclusions and caveats: Ophthalmopathy was separated from stable hyperthyroidism by a 13 V-J model.

The CDR3 regions of TCR beta were amplified from RNA transcripts. TCR CDR3 underwent first-round RT-PCR with the HTBI primer set. Each CDR3 protein gets one entry after TCRdb re-called the multiplex PCR reads with MiXCR. The sample has hundreds of thousands of distinct CDR3 sequences; 45% are singletons. Sequences were obtained from peripheral blood or thyroid tissue (not recorded which). The chain employs TRBV7-9 and TRBJ1-3; D call uncertain. This clonotype originated in an adult man with Graves' disease, either hyperthyroidism or ophthalmopathy (not recorded which). The DNA for the CDR3 is TGTGCCAGCAGCTTGAGTGCCGGGCTCTCTGGAAACACCATATATTTT. Translation gives CASSLSAGLSGNTIYF.